Each of the 31 T cell receptor beta chains below was sequenced from the same sample in a study of T cell responses to AZD1222 COVID-19 vaccine. TCRdb's copy holds only in-frame clones and misses some; the assay was immunoSEQ multiplex PCR. The repertoire holds approximately 110,000 clones, with less than 90% as singletons. Sequencing was performed on peripheral blood, taken on day 0 of AZD1222 vaccination. The receptors here all came from an adult in good health.

The V and J genes are TRBV27 and TRBJ2-3; D call uncertain. V was pared by 6 bases and J by 0 bases, with 16 bases between. CDR1 is MNHEY, CDR2 SMNVEV, per germline (reference sequence). The CDR3 sequence is 16 residues long. The CDR3 protein is CASRKIPFSSTDTQYF. CDR3 nucleotide sequence: TGTGCCAGCAGGAAGATCCCGTTCTCTAGCACAGATACGCAGTATTTT.

The chain links TRBV3-1 (or the pseudogene TRBV3-2) to TRBJ2-1; TRBD2 is a possible D gene (5 bases). The V and J ends lost 4 bases and 7 bases respectively, with 11 bases between them. Germline CDR1 LGHDT, CDR2 YNNKEL (reference sequence). The CDR3 consists of 13 residues. This CDR3 reads CASSRGGGNEQFF. The CDR3 DNA is TGTGCCAGCAGCCGAGGCGGCGGGAATGAGCAGTTCTTC.

The rearrangement joins TRBV7-9 to TRBJ1-2, with D possibly TRBD1 on 5 matching bases. Germline CDR1 SEHNR, CDR2 FQNEAQ (reference sequence). The germline V and J ends were trimmed by 1 base and 1 base, with 16 bases remaining between them. CDR3 size: 17 residues. The CDR3 spells CASSLDRPVPINYGYTF. CDR3 nucleotides: TGTGCCAGCAGCTTAGACAGGCCCGTCCCGATTAACTATGGCTACACCTTC.

The CDR3, as DNA: TGTGCCAGCAGCGCACAGGGGTCCCAAGAGACCCAGTACTTC. This translates into CASSAQGSQETQYF. The V call is TRBV7-2, the J call TRBJ2-5, with 7 bases fitting TRBD1. This CDR3 has 14 residues. V lost 5 bases to trimming and J lost 1 base; unmatched junction nucleotides: 4. Germline V CDR1 and CDR2: SGHTA, FQGNSA.

The chain uses TRBV7-2 and TRBJ2-5; possibly TRBD2 for D (6 bases). CDR3 size: 15 residues. Trimming took off 5 bases at V and 1 base at J, with 14 bases between the two ends. Germline V gives CDR1 SGHTA, CDR2 FQGNSA. The CDR3 DNA follows: TGTGCCAGCAGCCCTTTGGGGGGATCCCAAGAGACCCAGTACTTC. Translating it yields CASSPLGGSQETQYF.

A single count supports this clone. At one end the junction does not follow the germline gene, possibly because of a read error. V and J are TRBV7-7 and TRBJ2-3; 16 nucleotides align to TRBD2. The CDR3 extends over 16 amino acids. Per the germline V gene, CDR1 is SSHAT and CDR2 is FNYEAQ (reference sequence). The CDR3 reads CASSVGLAGGTDTQYF. CDR3 DNA: TGTGCTAGCAGCGTGGGACTAGCGGGGGGGACAGATACGCAGTATTTT. The full variable domain, completed using reference TRBV7-7 and TRBJ2-3, is GAGVSQSPRYKVTKRGQDVTLRCDPISSHATLYWYQQALGQGPEFLTYFNYEAQPDKSGLPSDRFSAERPEGSISTLTIQRTEQRDSAMYRCASSVGLAGGTDTQYFGPGTRLTVL.

CDR3 in DNA: TGCGCCAGCAGTCAATCGGTAAGGCAGGAGAACTCCTACGAGCAGTACTTC. This codes for CASSQSVRQENSYEQYF. This chain joins TRBV23-1 and TRBJ2-7; no definite D call. TRBV23-1 is an ORF; its function is uncertain. This CDR3 has 17 residues. The V and J ends lost 0 bases and 0 bases respectively, with 15 bases between them.

The chain combines TRBV7-2 with TRBJ1-3; D may be TRBD1 (5 bases). Germline CDR1 SGHTA, CDR2 FQGNSA. V lost 5 bases and J 4 bases, leaving 21 bases between the germline ends. The CDR3 extends over 17 amino acids. The CDR3 bases are TGTGCCAGCAGCCCGGGGGGATTCTGGGACGGAGGAAACACCATATATTTT. Residues: CASSPGGFWDGGNTIYF.

V gene TRBV12-3 or TRBV12-4 combines with J gene TRBJ1-2, with D unresolved. Trimming cost V 7 bases and J 11 bases, with 17 bases left between them. This CDR3 has 12 residues. CDR3 DNA: TGTGCCAGCACACATGGCTTTATGGCTTACACCTTC. It translates to CASTHGFMAYTF.

This chain uses TRBV5-1 with TRBJ2-1, with 13 positions matching TRBD2. V was clipped by 4 bases and J by 16 bases; unmatched bases: 17. In germline, CDR1 is SGHRS, CDR2 YFSETQ. This CDR3 contains 16 residues. The CDR3 sequence: CASSPGLAGSPPEVFF. The CDR3 nucleotides are TGCGCCAGCAGCCCGGGACTAGCGGGAAGTCCTCCCGAGGTTTTCTTC.

The V and J genes are TRBV27 and TRBJ2-3, with TRBD2 identical over 9 bases. Germline CDR1 and CDR2: MNHEY and SMNVEV (reference sequence). The CDR3 is made up of 14 amino acids. Trimming cost V 6 bases and J 4 bases; bases outside gene matches: 5. DNA of the CDR3: TGTGCCAGCAGGATAGCGGGAGCCTCAGATACGCAGTATTTT. Translation gives CASRIAGASDTQYF.

The chain is built from TRBV19 and TRBJ1-5; D is possibly TRBD1 (5 bases). With 6 bases removed from V and 2 bases from J, the gap between germline ends came to 14 bases. Per the germline V gene, CDR1 is LNHDA and CDR2 is SQIVND (reference sequence). This CDR3 region has 15 residues. CDR3 nucleotide sequence: TGTGCCAGTAGCTCGGGGCCTGGGGGCAATCAGCCCCAGCATTTT. This encodes CASSSGPGGNQPQHF.

The V gene is TRBV13, the J gene TRBJ2-1, with D possibly matching TRBD1 (7 bases). Germline lookup yields CDR1 PRHDT and CDR2 FYEKMQ (reference sequence). Trimming shortened V by 4 bases and J by 7 bases, and 20 bases separated the two germline ends. CDR3 size: 16 residues. CDR3 sequence reads: CASSYPTGRFSNEQFF. The CDR3 region has the DNA TGTGCCAGCAGCTACCCGACAGGGAGGTTTTCGAATGAGCAGTTCTTC.

The V gene is TRBV7-3, the J gene TRBJ1-5; 8 nucleotides line up with TRBD1. The germline V gene has CDR1 SGHTA and CDR2 FQGTGA. The CDR3 runs 16 residues. V trimming: 5 bases; J trimming: 5 bases; junction bases outside the gene matches: 11. CDR3 coding DNA: TGTGCCAGCAGCCCTGGACAGGGAAGGACTCATCAGCCCCAGCATTTT. Translation: CASSPGQGRTHQPQHF.

V and J are TRBV3-1 (or the pseudogene TRBV3-2) and TRBJ2-2; 7 nucleotides match TRBD1. CDR1 is LGHDT and CDR2 is YNNKEL in the germline V gene (reference sequence). CDR3 length: 16 amino acids. V dropped 4 bases and J dropped 1; count of bases not matched to a gene: 6. CDR3 region: CASSPGQDQNTGELFF. Here the CDR3 DNA reads TGTGCCAGCAGCCCAGGACAGGACCAGAACACCGGGGAGCTGTTTTTT.

The chain employs TRBV11-1 and TRBJ2-2; D not certain. Germline-derived CDR1 and CDR2 are SGHAT and FQDESV (reference sequence). This CDR3 has 14 residues. The V end was cut by 1 base, the J end by 1 base, with 4 bases between. CDR3 DNA: TGTGCCAGCAGCTTAGGAGGGAACACCGGGGAGCTGTTTTTT. The encoded protein is CASSLGGNTGELFF.

Here the CDR3 reads CASSPLGQGYEQYF. The CDR3 DNA follows: TGTGCCAGCAGTCCCTTAGGACAGGGCTACGAGCAGTACTTC. The chain has TRBV27 and TRBJ2-7; TRBD1 matches at 8 bases. The CDR3 is 14 amino acids. Germline V gives CDR1 MNHEY, CDR2 SMNVEV (reference sequence). Trimming cost V 5 bases and J 3 bases; bases outside gene matches: 6.

The CDR3 is CASSQVFDQETQYF. CDR3 bases: TGCGCCAGCAGCCAAGTCTTCGACCAAGAGACCCAGTACTTC. The chain recombines TRBV4-1 with TRBJ2-5; D is unclear. Germline V gene data show CDR1 as MGHRA and CDR2 as YSYEKL. The V end lost 1 base, the J end lost 0 bases, and 6 bases lay between the germline ends. The CDR3 spans 14 residues.

The chain joins TRBV5-1 to TRBJ1-4; 7 bases align to TRBD1. V dropped 0 bases and J dropped 4; count of bases not matched to a gene: 0. Per germline, CDR1 SGHRS and CDR2 YFSETQ. The CDR3 loop spans 14 amino acids. In DNA, the CDR3 is TGCGCCAGCAGCTTGGACAGGGGTAATGAAAAACTGTTTTTT. Its protein is CASSLDRGNEKLFF.

The V call is TRBV7-2, the J call TRBJ2-2, with 7 bases that match TRBD1. CDR3 length: 14 residues. Germline CDR1 reads SGHTA; CDR2 reads FQGNSA. V lost 4 bases and J lost 5; bases outside the gene matches: 4. The CDR3 nucleotides are TGTGCCAGCAGCTCGCAACAGGGGACCGGGGAGCTGTTTTTT. Its translation: CASSSQQGTGELFF.

This chain uses TRBV2 with TRBJ2-3, with TRBD1 matching over 8 bases. With 3 bases clipped from V and 1 base from J, the junction kept 9 bases outside the gene matches. This CDR3 contains 17 residues. Germline loops: CDR1 SNHLY, CDR2 FYNNEI. CDR3 residues: CASSETGTGLRTDTQYF. The CDR3 nucleotides read TGTGCCAGCAGTGAGACTGGGACAGGCCTACGCACAGATACGCAGTATTTT. Variable domain in full (rest from reference TRBV2 and TRBJ2-3): EPEVTQTPSHQVTQMGQEVILRCVPISNHLYFYWYRQILGQKVEFLVSFYNNEISEKSEIFDDQFSVERPDGSNFTLKIRSTKLEDSAMYFCASSETGTGLRTDTQYFGPGTRLTVL.

This clone was seen once. The gene calls are TRBV2 and TRBJ2-7; 12 positions match TRBD1. There are 13 residues in the CDR3. Losses at the gene ends were 11 bases for V and 4 bases for J; bases not matched to a gene: 6. Germline CDR1 and CDR2: SNHLY and FYNNEI. CDR3 nucleotides: TGTGCCGTCCCGGGACAGGGGGCTTACGAGCAGTACTTC. It codes for CAVPGQGAYEQYF.

The rearrangement joins TRBV25-1 to TRBJ1-5; D not resolved. Deletions cut 4 bases from V and 2 bases from J, with 3 bases between. This CDR3 has 12 residues. CDR1 and CDR2 (germline): MGHDK, SYGVNS. The chain's CDR3 is CASSGRNQPQHF. The DNA of the CDR3 is TGTGCCAGCAGTGGCCGCAATCAGCCCCAGCATTTT.

The rearrangement uses TRBV2 and TRBJ1-5; no firm D call. This CDR3 is 17 amino acids long. Germline V gene lookup returns CDR1 SNHLY and CDR2 FYNNEI. V was trimmed by 5 bases and J by 0 bases, leaving 17 bases between them. The CDR3 sequence: CASSIPWSQNSNQPQHF. CDR3 nucleotides: TGTGCCAGCAGTATACCCTGGAGCCAGAATAGCAATCAGCCCCAGCATTTT.

The rearrangement joins TRBV24-1 to TRBJ2-3; D tentatively fits TRBD1 or TRBD2 (6 bases each). The CDR3 is 14 residues long. Trimming took 9 bases from V and 2 from J, leaving 14 bases between them. From germline, CDR1 is KGHDR and CDR2 SFDVKD. The CDR3 DNA follows: TGTGCCACCCTTTGGGGGGCAGCCACAGATACGCAGTATTTT. Amino acids: CATLWGAATDTQYF.

This clone has a single count. The chain recombines TRBV7-2 with TRBJ2-6, with D possibly matching TRBD2 (6 bases). The CDR3 has 19 residues. V was shortened by 5 bases and J by 0 bases, with 20 bases between the two germline ends. Germline loops: CDR1 SGHTA, CDR2 FQGNSA. The CDR3 DNA reads TGTGCCAGCAGCCCTAGAGGGACTCGGACTCTCTCTGGGGCCAACGTCCTGACTTTC. This gives the protein CASSPRGTRTLSGANVLTF.

This clone was found a few times. This chain connects TRBV7-2 to TRBJ1-6; D is ambiguous. Germline V CDR1 and CDR2: SGHTA, FQGNSA. There are 13 residues in the CDR3. Trimming removed 1 base from V and 10 bases from J, with 8 bases in between. CDR3 loop: CASSLESRSPLHF. In DNA form, the CDR3 reads TGTGCCAGCAGCTTAGAGTCGCGCTCACCCCTCCACTTT.

The V gene is TRBV7-9, the J gene TRBJ2-1; D gene ambiguous. Trimming took off 10 bases at V and 9 bases at J, with 22 bases between the two ends. The CDR3 runs 14 residues. Germline V gives CDR1 SEHNR, CDR2 FQNEAQ (reference sequence). CDR3 nucleotides: TGTGCCACCACCGAGGTTAGGTTTGCAAGTGAGCAGTTCTTC. This translates into CATTEVRFASEQFF. Together with reference TRBV7-9 and TRBJ2-1, the CDR3 gives the full variable domain: DTGVSQNPRHKITKRGQNVTFRCDPISEHNRLYWYRQTLGQGPEFLTYFQNEAQLEKSRLLSDRFSAERPKGSFSTLEIQRTEQGDSAMYLCATTEVRFASEQFFGPGTRLTVL.

The chain has TRBV28 and TRBJ1-2, with D uncertain. With 8 bases removed from V and 8 bases from J, the gap between germline ends came to 15 bases. This CDR3 has 12 amino acids. Germline V gives CDR1 MDHEN, CDR2 SYDVKM. The CDR3 loop reads CASLMVEGGYTF. CDR3 in DNA: TGTGCCAGCCTGATGGTCGAGGGAGGCTACACCTTC.

J is TRBJ1-5 and V is TRBV19; 8 bases map to TRBD1. The germline V gene encodes CDR1 LNHDA and CDR2 SQIVND (reference sequence). The trim removed 7 bases at V and 3 bases at J, leaving 17 bases unmatched. This CDR3 region has 18 residues. The CDR3 region is CASIGYRGAAGNNQPQHF. The CDR3 DNA reads as TGTGCCAGTATAGGCTACAGGGGGGCCGCTGGGAACAATCAGCCCCAGCATTTT. The variable domain in full, with the rest retrieved from reference TRBV19 and TRBJ1-5, is DGGITQSPKYLFRKEGQNVTLSCEQNLNHDAMYWYRQDPGQGLRLIYYSQIVNDFQKGDIAEGYSVSREKKESFPLTVTSAQKNPTAFYLCASIGYRGAAGNNQPQHFGDGTRLSIL.

V gene TRBV7-9 combines with J gene TRBJ2-1; 8 bases fit TRBD1. This CDR3 has 14 amino acids. Trimming at V came to 8 bases and at J to 6 bases, leaving 9 bases not matched to a gene. The germline gives CDR1 SEHNR, CDR2 FQNEAQ (reference sequence). Written as DNA, the CDR3 is TGTGCCAGCTCGATGGACAGGGCTCCCAATGAGCAGTTCTTC. As protein: CASSMDRAPNEQFF.